This T cell receptor (beta chain) comes out of a study of blood T cell repertoires in COVID-19. Overall study: The United States, Italy and Spain supplied acute and convalescent COVID-19 samples. Nucleic acid was either cDNA or gDNA, and it came from T cells, B-cell-depleted T cells, or PBMCs.

Per the authors' pipeline: Amplification from reference gene primers served as the basis for estimated nucleated cell counts. Produced via immunoSEQ multiplex PCR; TCRdb's table is partial and in-frame only. The V and J calls and clone size come from that table; D and trimming were worked out from the DNA. The table includes about 270,000 clones, over 75% detected once. V gave up 4 bases and J gave up 10 bases; unmatched junction bases: 11. Per the germline V gene, CDR1 is LNHDA and CDR2 is SQIVND (reference sequence). This CDR3 is built from 16 residues. The receptor was derived from a woman aged 45-59 years with acute or convalescent COVID-19. The sample was peripheral blood. The chain links TRBV19 to TRBJ1-4; TRBD1 aligns across 11 bases. The CDR3 region is CASSKLPGQGVGKLFF. DNA of the CDR3: TGTGCCAGTAGTAAATTACCGGGACAGGGGGTAGGAAAACTGTTTTTT.